The 23 T cell receptor beta chains below come from one sample, sequenced in a study of blood T cell repertoires in COVID-19. The protocol was immunoSEQ multiplex PCR, while the TCRdb copy is restricted to in-frame clones and leaves out a portion. The sample has under 200,000 clones; roughly 86% are singletons. Sequencing was carried out using peripheral blood. These receptors all stem from a man between 65 and 79 years old with acute or convalescent COVID-19.

J is TRBJ1-1 and V is TRBV7-2; 7 nucleotides match TRBD1. This CDR3 is built from 14 residues. V trimming: 3 bases; J trimming: 5 bases; junction bases outside the gene matches: 6. The germline V gene encodes CDR1 SGHTA and CDR2 FQGNSA. The DNA of the CDR3 is TGTGCCAGCAGCTTCTACAGGGGCGAGACTGAAGCTTTCTTT. Residues: CASSFYRGETEAFF.

The chain uses TRBV5-1 and TRBJ2-7; a possible D gene is TRBD1 (6 bases). From germline, CDR1 is SGHRS and CDR2 YFSETQ. V gave up 0 bases and J gave up 6 bases, with 13 bases separating them. The CDR3 contains 14 residues. For the CDR3, the DNA is TGCGCCAGCAGCTTGGGACGAGACAGGAGCGAGCAGTACTTC. Amino acid sequence: CASSLGRDRSEQYF.

V gene TRBV5-1 combines with J gene TRBJ1-2; TRBD1 matches at 11 bases. The trim removed 5 bases at V and 7 bases at J, leaving 7 bases unmatched. Germline V lookup: CDR1 SGHRS, CDR2 YFSETQ. This CDR3 has 14 residues. The CDR3 spells CASSPGTGGPGYTF. CDR3 bases: TGCGCCAGCAGTCCGGGGACAGGGGGGCCTGGCTACACCTTC.

The chain joins TRBV18 to TRBJ2-7; no clear D gene. This CDR3 contains 14 residues. CDR1 and CDR2 (germline): KGHSH, LQKENI. V was cut by 0 bases and J by 2 bases, with 8 bases left in between. The CDR3 sequence: CASSPPAGTYEQYF. The CDR3 DNA reads as TGTGCCAGCTCACCACCGGCAGGCACCTACGAGCAGTACTTC.

The chain recombines TRBV2 with TRBJ1-2; 8 bases agree with TRBD1. Germline V gene data show CDR1 as SNHLY and CDR2 as FYNNEI. Trimming at V came to 6 bases and at J to 1 base, leaving 4 bases not matched to a gene. The CDR3 contains 14 residues. The CDR3 loop is CASRGTGNNYGYTF. DNA for the CDR3: TGTGCCAGCAGGGGGACAGGCAATAACTATGGCTACACCTTC.

The rearrangement links TRBV10-1 to TRBJ2-2; D uncertain. Germline V gene data show CDR1 as WNHNN and CDR2 as SYGVQD (reference sequence). V lost 4 bases, J lost 3 bases, and 9 bases lay in between. There are 14 residues in the CDR3. CDR3 loop: CASSGVLDTGELFF. The CDR3 DNA follows: TGCGCCAGCAGTGGCGTTTTGGACACCGGGGAGCTGTTTTTT.

The gene calls are TRBV9 and TRBJ1-2; the match to TRBD1 covers 8 bases. The ends lost 5 bases at V and 3 bases at J; junction bases unmatched: 6. The germline gives CDR1 SGDLS, CDR2 YYNGEE. The CDR3 totals 14 residues. CDR3 coding DNA: TGTGCCAGCAGGGACGACAGGGGCGACTATGGCTACACCTTC. Translation gives CASRDDRGDYGYTF.

The chain couples TRBV19 to TRBJ2-3; D unclear. Germline values: CDR1 LNHDA, CDR2 SQIVND (reference sequence). The CDR3 is made up of 14 amino acids. V gave up 5 bases and J gave up 0 bases, with 9 bases separating them. CDR3 sequence: CASSPHHSTDTQYF. CDR3 bases: TGTGCCAGTAGTCCACACCACAGCACAGATACGCAGTATTTT.

With regard to this clone: The junction departs from the called germline gene at one end, perhaps through a read error. This sequence joins TRBV2 and TRBJ2-7; 13 nucleotides align to TRBD2. This CDR3 spans 14 amino acids. The germline gives CDR1 SNHLY, CDR2 FYNNEI. The CDR3 sequence is CASAASWTSGSRHF. The CDR3 nucleotides are TGTGCCAGCGCCGCCTCGTGGACTAGCGGGAGTAGGCACTTC.

This clone occurred once. The V call is TRBV2, the J call TRBJ2-2, with D hard to call. Germline CDR1 and CDR2: SNHLY and FYNNEI. V was trimmed by 8 bases and J by 1 base, leaving 11 bases between them. CDR3 size: 14 residues. The CDR3 is CASVLAGNTGELFF. The CDR3 region has the DNA TGTGCCAGCGTGTTAGCCGGGAACACCGGGGAGCTGTTTTTT.

The rearrangement links TRBV9 to TRBJ2-1; 15 nucleotides agree with TRBD2. The CDR3 sequence is 18 residues long. Germline CDR1 SGDLS, CDR2 YYNGEE. With V trimmed by 4 bases and J by 3 bases, 8 bases remained unmatched. Written as DNA, the CDR3 is TGTGCCAGCAGCCCTAGGACTAGCGGGAGGGGGTTCTACAATGAGCAGTTCTTC. Translation gives CASSPRTSGRGFYNEQFF.

The chain joins TRBV7-3 to TRBJ2-3; 8 bases map to TRBD2. V shed 2 bases, J shed 6 bases, and the junction held 10 bases outside the gene matches. Per the germline V gene, CDR1 is SGHTA and CDR2 is FQGTGA. The CDR3 has 16 amino acids. In DNA, the CDR3 is TGTGCCAGCAGCTTAGGTAGCGGGGTCTCCGGGGATACGCAGTATTTT. Its translation: CASSLGSGVSGDTQYF. The variable domain in full, with the rest retrieved from reference TRBV7-3 and TRBJ2-3, is GAGVSQTPSNKVTEKGKYVELRCDPISGHTALYWYRQSLGQGPEFLIYFQGTGAADDSGLPNDRFFAVRPEGSVSTLKIQRTERGDSAVYLCASSLGSGVSGDTQYFGPGTRLTVL.

The V call is TRBV24-1, the J call TRBJ2-7; D is possibly TRBD1 (5 bases). This CDR3 has 13 amino acids. Trimming cost V 3 bases and J 6 bases, with 11 bases left between them. Germline CDR1 reads KGHDR; CDR2 reads SFDVKD. The CDR3 DNA sequence: TGTGCCACCAGTGATACTGACAGACGCGAGCAGTACTTC. As protein: CATSDTDRREQYF.

This chain uses TRBV11-2 with TRBJ2-7; 8 positions match TRBD1. The CDR3 has 12 amino acids. V was clipped by 4 bases and J by 6 bases; unmatched bases: 2. Per germline, CDR1 SGHAT and CDR2 FQNNGV. As DNA, the CDR3 is TGTGCCAGCAGCTGGACAGGGTTCGAGCAGTACTTC. This sequence encodes CASSWTGFEQYF.

The chain carries TRBV28 and TRBJ2-5, with a possible D match to TRBD2 (7 bases). With 9 bases removed from V and 0 bases from J, the gap between germline ends came to 17 bases. Germline loops: CDR1 MDHEN, CDR2 SYDVKM. The CDR3 extends over 15 amino acids. CDR3 loop: CASTMGGADQETQYF. CDR3 in DNA: TGTGCCAGTACAATGGGGGGGGCGGACCAAGAGACCCAGTACTTC.

This chain uses TRBV5-1 with TRBJ2-2; 13 bases agree with TRBD2. Per germline, CDR1 SGHRS and CDR2 YFSETQ. V lost 2 bases, J lost 0 bases, and 4 bases stayed unmatched. CDR3 length: 18 residues. CDR3 sequence (DNA): TGCGCCAGCAGCTTACAGGGGACTAGCGGGGCGAACACCGGGGAGCTGTTTTTT. This encodes CASSLQGTSGANTGELFF.

The chain recombines TRBV4-3 with TRBJ2-3, with a tentative D call TRBD1 (6 bases). The V gene's germline CDR1 is LGHNA and CDR2 YSLEER. CDR3 length: 17 residues. Deletions cut 2 bases from V and 4 bases from J, with 19 bases between. CDR3 DNA sequence: TGCGCCAGCAGCCAAAAGATCGGCAGGGGTGGGGCAGATACGCAGTATTTT. Amino acid sequence: CASSQKIGRGGADTQYF.

This clone was picked up one time. CDR3 amino acids: CASSQAMSGGADGYTF. The CDR3 nucleotides read TGCGCCAGCAGCCAAGCCATGTCAGGGGGCGCAGATGGCTACACCTTC. V usage is TRBV4-3 and J usage is TRBJ1-2; TRBD1 matches at 8 bases. Germline trimming cut 1 base from V and 6 bases from J; bases unmatched to any gene: 10. There are 16 residues in the CDR3. The germline CDR1 and CDR2 sequences are LGHNA and YSLEER.

A single count supports this clone. The chain joins TRBV24-1 to TRBJ2-3, with a tentative D call TRBD2 (6 bases). The CDR3 is 12 residues long. V was pared by 6 bases and J by 7 bases, with 10 bases between. Germline lookup yields CDR1 KGHDR and CDR2 SFDVKD. This CDR3 is CATSSEGHTQYF. DNA of the CDR3: TGTGCCACCAGTTCGGAGGGCCATACGCAGTATTTT.

This sequence joins TRBV15 and TRBJ2-7; tentative D call: TRBD2 (6 bases). V lost 7 bases and J lost 4, with 14 bases in between. The CDR3 is 13 amino acids. Germline loops: CDR1 LNHNV, CDR2 YYDKDF (reference sequence). CDR3 amino acids: CATTQPGEYEQYF. In nucleotides, the CDR3 is TGTGCCACCACCCAGCCGGGGGAGTACGAGCAGTACTTC. Variable domain in full (rest from reference TRBV15 and TRBJ2-7): DAMVIQNPRYQVTQFGKPVTLSCSQTLNHNVMYWYQQKSSQAPKLLFHYYDKDFNNEADTPDNFQSRRPNTSFCFLDIRSPGLGDTAMYLCATTQPGEYEQYFGPGTRLTVT.

This rearrangement joins TRBV6-5 to TRBJ1-2, with D possibly TRBD1 on 5 matching bases. The length of the CDR3 is 14 residues. The V and J ends lost 2 bases and 2 bases respectively, with 9 bases between them. Germline loops: CDR1 MNHEY, CDR2 SVGAGI. CDR3 nucleotide sequence: TGTGCCAGCAGTTACCGACAGTTCAACTATGGCTACACCTTC. It specifies CASSYRQFNYGYTF.

This clone turned up a few times. The gene calls are TRBV6-5 and TRBJ1-4; 7 bases fit TRBD1. The CDR3 totals 14 residues. Losses at the gene ends were 5 bases for V and 8 bases for J; bases not matched to a gene: 8. Germline CDR1 and CDR2: MNHEY and SVGAGI. The CDR3 DNA reads TGTGCCAGCAGTCGACAGGGAACGGTCGAAAAACTGTTTTTT. Translating it yields CASSRQGTVEKLFF.

The chain employs TRBV18 and TRBJ2-3; 16 positions match TRBD2. This CDR3 has 20 residues. With V trimmed by 2 bases and J by 1 base, 9 bases remained unmatched. CDR1 KGHSH and CDR2 LQKENI come from the germline V gene. The CDR3 DNA reads as TGTGCCAGCTCACCAGCCCCGGGACTAGCGGGGGGGCCCGGCACAGATACGCAGTATTTT. Translating gives CASSPAPGLAGGPGTDTQYF.